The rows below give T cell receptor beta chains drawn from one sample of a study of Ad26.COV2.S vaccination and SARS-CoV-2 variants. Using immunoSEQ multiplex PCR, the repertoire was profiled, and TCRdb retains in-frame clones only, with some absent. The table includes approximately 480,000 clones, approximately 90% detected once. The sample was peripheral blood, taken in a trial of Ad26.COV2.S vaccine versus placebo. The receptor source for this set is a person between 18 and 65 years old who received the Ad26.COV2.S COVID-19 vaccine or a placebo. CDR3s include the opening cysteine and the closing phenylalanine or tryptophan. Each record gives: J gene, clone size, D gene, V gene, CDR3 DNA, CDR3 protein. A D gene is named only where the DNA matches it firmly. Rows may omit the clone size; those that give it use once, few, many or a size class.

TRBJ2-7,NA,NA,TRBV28,TGTGCCAGCATTGGTACCCGGGGGTTCTCCTACGAGCAGTACTTC,CASIGTRGFSYEQYF
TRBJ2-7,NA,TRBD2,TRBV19,TGTGCCAGTACCGGGACTAGAAGCGGGAAGCAGTACTTC,CASTGTRSGKQYF
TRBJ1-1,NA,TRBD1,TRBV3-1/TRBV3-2,TGTGCCAGCAGCAGCCGGGACAGGAACACTGAAGCTTTCTTT,CASSSRDRNTEAFF
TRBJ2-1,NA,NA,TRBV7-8,TGTGCCAGCAGGGATCCAGTCGGCCCCAACAATGAGCAGTTCTTC,CASRDPVGPNNEQFF
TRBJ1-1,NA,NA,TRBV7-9,TGTGCCAGCAGCTTTGGAGGGACGAGGAGCACTGAAGCTTTCTTT,CASSFGGTRSTEAFF
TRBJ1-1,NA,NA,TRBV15,TGTGCCACCAGCATTCCAATGAACACTGAAGCTTTCTTT,CATSIPMNTEAFF
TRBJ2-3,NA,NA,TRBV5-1,TGCGCCAGCAGCTTGACGGGAGTGGCAGATACGCAGTATTTT,CASSLTGVADTQYF
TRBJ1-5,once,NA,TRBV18,TGTGCCAGCTCACCAGACAACAATCAGCCCCAGCATTTT,CASSPDNNQPQHF
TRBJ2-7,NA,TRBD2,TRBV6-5,TGTGCCAGCACCTCGACTAGCCAGAGGCGTCGGGAGCAGTACTTC,CASTSTSQRRREQYF
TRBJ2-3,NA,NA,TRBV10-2,TGCGCCAGCCAAGGTAGCACAGATACGCAGTATTTT,CASQGSTDTQYF
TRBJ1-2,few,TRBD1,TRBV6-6,TGTGCCAGCAGCTCCGAAGGTCCGGGACAGGGTTCGGGCCTTCAAGGCTACACCTTC,CASSSEGPGQGSGLQGYTF
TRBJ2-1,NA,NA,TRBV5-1,TGCGCCAGCAGCTTCCGAGGGGGAGGCAATGAGCAGTTCTTC,CASSFRGGGNEQFF
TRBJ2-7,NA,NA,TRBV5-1,TGCGCCAGCAGCTTGGTGGGAGGAGGCTACGAGCAGTACTTC,CASSLVGGGYEQYF
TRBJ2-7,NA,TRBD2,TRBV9,TGTGCCAGCAGCTCCGTAAGCGGGAGCCACGAGCAGTACTTC,CASSSVSGSHEQYF
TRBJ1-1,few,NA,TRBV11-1,TGTGCCAGCAGCCTCCGGCTTCGAGGGTCGGGTGAAGCTTTCTTT,CASSLRLRGSGEAFF
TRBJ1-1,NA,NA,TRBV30,TGTGCCTGGACACACCTCGGGGGGGCTTTCTTT,CAWTHLGGAFF
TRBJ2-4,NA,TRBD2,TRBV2,TGTGCCAGTCGAGAACGGCTAGCGGGGCTTCGGCACATTCAGTACTTC,CASRERLAGLRHIQYF
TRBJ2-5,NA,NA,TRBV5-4,TGTGCCAGCAGCTTGGATCGCTTTCAAGAGACCCAGTACTTC,CASSLDRFQETQYF
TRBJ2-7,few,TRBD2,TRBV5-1,TGCGCCAGCAGCCGGGGTAGCGGGAACTACGAGCAGTACTTC,CASSRGSGNYEQYF
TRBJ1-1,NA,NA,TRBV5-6,TGTGCCAGCAGCTCTGGACGGTGGAACACTGAAGCTTTCTTT,CASSSGRWNTEAFF
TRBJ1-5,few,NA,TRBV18,TGTGCCAGCTCACCAAGGTCTGGCGCGACGGGTCAGCCCCAGCATTTT,CASSPRSGATGQPQHF
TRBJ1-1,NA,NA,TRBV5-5,TGTGCCAGCAGCGGAGTACCGGGGGGTCGCACTGAAGCTTTCTTT,CASSGVPGGRTEAFF
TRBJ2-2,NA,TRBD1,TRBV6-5,TGTGCCAGCAGCTACTCGGGACAGTACACCGGGGAGCTGTTTTTT,CASSYSGQYTGELFF
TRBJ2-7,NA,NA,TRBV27,TGTGCCAGCACCGCATGGCCGGGAGACCTGTACTTC,CASTAWPGDLYF
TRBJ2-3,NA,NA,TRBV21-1,TGTGCCAGCAGCAAATGGACAGGCCCCACAGATACGCAGTATTTT,CASSKWTGPTDTQYF
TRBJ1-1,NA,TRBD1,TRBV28,TGTGCCAGCAGCTGGAGGACAGGGGGCGCGAGAAACACTGAAGCTTTCTTT,CASSWRTGGARNTEAFF
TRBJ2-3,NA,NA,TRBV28,TGTGCCAGCAGCCCGTCAGCCCTCACAGATACGCAGTATTTT,CASSPSALTDTQYF
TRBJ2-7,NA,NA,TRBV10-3,TGTGCCATCAGTGATATCCGCGAGCAGTACTTC,CAISDIREQYF
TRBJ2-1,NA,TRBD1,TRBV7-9,TGTGCCAGCAGCACACGAAATACCGGGACAGGCTACAATGAGCAGTTCTTC,CASSTRNTGTGYNEQFF
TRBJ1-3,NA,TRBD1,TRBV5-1,TGCGCCAGCAGCTTGGAGCCCCGGGGGACAGTTCAATCTGGAAACACCATATATTTT,CASSLEPRGTVQSGNTIYF
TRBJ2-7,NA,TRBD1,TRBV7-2,TGTGCCAGCAGCACACCTAAGGGGACAGGAAGCTACGAGCAGTACTTC,CASSTPKGTGSYEQYF
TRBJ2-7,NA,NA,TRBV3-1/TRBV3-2,TGTGCCAGCAGCCAACGCGAGCAGTACTTC,CASSQREQYF
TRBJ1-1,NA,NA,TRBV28,TGTGCCAGCAGTTTAGCCAGGAACACTGAAGCTTTCTTT,CASSLARNTEAFF
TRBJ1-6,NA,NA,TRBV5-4,TGTGCCAGCAGCTTGGACCCTAATTCACCCCTCCACTTT,CASSLDPNSPLHF
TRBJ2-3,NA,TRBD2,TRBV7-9,TGTGCCAGCACCTTTACCGGGACTAGCGGCACAGATACGCAGTATTTT,CASTFTGTSGTDTQYF
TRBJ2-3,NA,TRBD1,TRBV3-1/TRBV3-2,TGTGCCAGCAGCCCCAGGACAGGGGTTACAGATACGCAGTATTTT,CASSPRTGVTDTQYF
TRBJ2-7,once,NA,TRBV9,TGTGCCAGCAGCGTAGGACACATGATGGAGCAGTACTTC,CASSVGHMMEQYF
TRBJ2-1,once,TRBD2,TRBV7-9,TGTGCCAGCAGCCTAACCCAAACCGGGACTAGCGATGAGCAGTTCTTC,CASSLTQTGTSDEQFF
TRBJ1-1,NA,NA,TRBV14,TGTGCCAGCAGCCAAGTTGGGGGGATCTCTGAAGCTTTCTTT,CASSQVGGISEAFF
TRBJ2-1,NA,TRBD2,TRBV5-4,TGTGCCAGCAGCTTTGGACTAGCGGGAGGGGGTGAGCAGTTCTTC,CASSFGLAGGGEQFF